The 5 T cell receptor beta chains reported below all come from one sample, sequenced in a study of blood T cell repertoires in COVID-19. The repertoire was sequenced with immunoSEQ multiplex PCR; TCRdb's copy has only in-frame clones and lacks some. The data show 40,000 to 50,000 clones, with roughly 85% seen just once and approximately 14% held by the top ten. Sequenced: peripheral blood. These receptors originate from a human donor in a cohort sampled during active COVID-19. The donor label of this sample is uncertain.

This clone was detected once. The chain couples TRBV7-9 to TRBJ2-7, with 8 nucleotides matching TRBD1. Germline V gene sequence: CDR1 SEHNR, CDR2 FQNEAQ (reference sequence). Trimming removed 4 bases from V and 0 bases from J; junction bases left unmatched: 2. The CDR3 runs to 14 residues. CDR3 nucleotides: TGTGCCAGCAGCTCCGGGACAGGCTCCTACGAGCAGTACTTC. This encodes CASSSGTGSYEQYF.

V and J are TRBV7-3 and TRBJ1-6, with D possibly matching TRBD1 (6 bases). Germline V gene lookup returns CDR1 SGHTA and CDR2 FQGTGA. V gave up 2 bases and J gave up 16 bases, with 21 bases separating them. This CDR3 has 15 residues. The CDR3 DNA follows: TGTGCCAGCAGCTTAGGGCACAGGGACACTATCCATCTCCACTTT. It is translated as CASSLGHRDTIHLHF.

The rearrangement uses TRBV28 and TRBJ1-2; D is unresolved. V lost 3 bases and J 4 bases, leaving 21 bases between the germline ends. The CDR3 loop spans 17 amino acids. Germline V gene data show CDR1 as MDHEN and CDR2 as SYDVKM. CDR3 sequence (DNA): TGTGCCAGCAGTTTTCTCACGGGGAGGGATCGCTTCTATGGCTACACCTTC. Encoded protein: CASSFLTGRDRFYGYTF.

This clone was detected once. The rearrangement uses TRBV11-2 and TRBJ1-1; unclear D gene. The V gene's germline CDR1 is SGHAT and CDR2 FQNNGV. Trimming took 4 bases from V and 5 from J, leaving 17 bases between them. This CDR3 has 15 amino acids. CDR3 in DNA: TGTGCCAGCAGCTCGGTAGTGGGGAGTTGGACTGAAGCTTTCTTT. Encoded protein: CASSSVVGSWTEAFF.

The chain has TRBV5-5 and TRBJ1-4; TRBD1 agrees at 11 bases. Trimming removed 4 bases from V and 4 bases from J; junction bases left unmatched: 6. This CDR3 spans 16 amino acids. Germline V gene lookup returns CDR1 SGHKS and CDR2 YYEKEE (reference sequence). The CDR3 DNA reads as TGTGCCAGCAGCATCGGACAGGGGGCCTATAATGAAAAACTGTTTTTT. Its protein product is CASSIGQGAYNEKLFF.